Sequencing of this T cell receptor (beta chain) was carried out in a study of blood T cell repertoires in COVID-19. CDR1 is MNHEY, CDR2 SMNVEV, per germline (reference sequence). With 0 bases clipped from V and 6 bases from J, the junction kept 7 bases outside the gene matches. CDR3 length: 15 residues. Here immunoSEQ multiplex PCR was the method, and the copy in TCRdb shows in-frame clones only, minus some. The table lists a few hundred thousand clones, around 92% of them singletons. In its sample, this clone was seen a few times. This receptor was obtained from a woman aged 25 to 39 who had recovered from COVID-19. The sample taken for sequencing was PBMCs or T cells enriched from blood (not recorded which). V usage is TRBV27 and J usage is TRBJ1-2; 7 bases fit TRBD1. The CDR3 DNA sequence: TGTGCCAGCAGTTTATCGCCGACAGGGCTTGATGGCTACACCTTC. This codes for CASSLSPTGLDGYTF.